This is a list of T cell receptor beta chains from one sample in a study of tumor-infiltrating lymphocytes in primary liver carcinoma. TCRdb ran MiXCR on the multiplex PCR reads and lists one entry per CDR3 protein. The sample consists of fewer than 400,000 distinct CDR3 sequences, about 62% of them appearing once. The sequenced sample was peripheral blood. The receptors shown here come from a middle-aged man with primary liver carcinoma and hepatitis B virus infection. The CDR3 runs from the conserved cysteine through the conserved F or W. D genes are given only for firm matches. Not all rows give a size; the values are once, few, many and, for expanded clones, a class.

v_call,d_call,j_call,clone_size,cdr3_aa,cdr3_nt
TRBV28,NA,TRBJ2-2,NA,CASKWGAGELFF,TGTGCCAGCAAGTGGGGGGCCGGGGAGCTGTTTTTT
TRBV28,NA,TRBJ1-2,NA,CASSPGRSYGYTF,TGTGCCAGCTCCCCGGGCAGGTCGTACGGCTACACCTTC
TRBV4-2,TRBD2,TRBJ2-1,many,CASSQDHSGRAREWFF,TGTGCCAGCAGCCAAGATCATAGCGGGAGGGCCAGGGAGTGGTTCTTC
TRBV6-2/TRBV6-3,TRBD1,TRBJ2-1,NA,CASSLLDRGHNEQFF,TGTGCCAGCAGCTTACTTGACAGGGGCCACAATGAGCAGTTCTTC
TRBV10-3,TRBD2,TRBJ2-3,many,CAINRAGSTDTQYF,TGTGCCATCAACCGAGCGGGATCCACAGATACGCAGTATTTT
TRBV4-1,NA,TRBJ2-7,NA,CASSQDFPQNYEQYF,TGCGCCAGCAGCCAAGATTTCCCCCAAAACTACGAGCAGTACTTC
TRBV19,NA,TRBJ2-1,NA,CASSPRRISYNEQFF,TGTGCCAGTAGTCCAAGACGGATCTCCTACAATGAGCAGTTCTTC
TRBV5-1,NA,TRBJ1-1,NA,CASSTNQGPAFF,TGCGCCAGCAGCACAAATCAGGGTCCGGCTTTCTTT
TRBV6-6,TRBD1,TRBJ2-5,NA,CARRKDRVGQETQYF,TGTGCCCGCAGAAAGGACAGGGTAGGACAAGAGACCCAGTACTTC
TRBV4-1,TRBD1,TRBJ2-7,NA,CASSLGQGAHEPYF,TGCGCCAGCAGCCTGGGACAGGGGGCCCACGAGCCGTACTTT
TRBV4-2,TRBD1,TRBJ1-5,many,CASSQEAGTGEPSNQPQHF,TGTGCCAGCAGCCAAGAGGCCGGGACAGGGGAACCTAGCAATCAGCCCCAGCATTTT
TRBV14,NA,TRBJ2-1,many,CASSQDMRDEQFF,TGTGCCAGCAGCCAAGATATGAGGGATGAGCAGTTCTTC
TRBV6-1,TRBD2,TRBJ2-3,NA,CASSEVLGRADTQYF,TGTGCCAGCAGTGAAGTATTGGGGAGGGCAGATACGCAGTATTTT
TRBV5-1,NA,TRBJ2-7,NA,CASSLGGTDPYEQYF,TGCGCCAGCAGCTTGGGGGGGACTGATCCTTACGAGCAGTACTTC
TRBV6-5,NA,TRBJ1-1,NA,CASSYSGSTEAFF,TGTGCCAGTAGTTACTCGGGGAGCACTGAAGCTTTCTTT
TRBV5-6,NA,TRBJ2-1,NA,CVSRPTGYNEQFF,TGTGTCAGCAGGCCTACAGGGTACAATGAGCAGTTCTTC
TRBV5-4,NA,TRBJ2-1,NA,CTSSLGSGLGRNEQFF,TGTACCAGCAGCTTGGGAAGCGGGCTGGGCCGCAATGAGCAGTTCTTC
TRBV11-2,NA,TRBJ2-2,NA,CVSSLEQGRAGELFF,TGTGTCAGCAGCTTAGAACAGGGAAGGGCTGGGGAGCTGTTTTTT
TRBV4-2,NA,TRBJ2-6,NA,CASSKDGGAKGANVLTF,TGTGCCAGCAGCAAAGATGGCGGGGCGAAGGGGGCCAACGTCCTGACTTTC
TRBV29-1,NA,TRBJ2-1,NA,CSALPRANEQLF,TGCAGCGCTCTACCAAGGGCCAATGAGCAGCTCTTC
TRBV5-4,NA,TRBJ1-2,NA,CASSSEHLYGYAF,TGTGCCAGCAGCTCCGAACACCTATATGGCTACGCCTTC
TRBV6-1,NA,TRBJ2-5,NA,CASNVRGAETQYF,TGTGCCAGCAATGTAAGGGGTGCAGAGACCCAGTACTTT
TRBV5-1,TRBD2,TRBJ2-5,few,CASSLKLTGGETQYF,TGCGCCAGCAGCTTGAAACTAACGGGAGGAGAGACCCAGTACTTC
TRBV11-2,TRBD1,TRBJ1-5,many,CASSPDRDQPQHF,TGTGCCAGCAGCCCGGACAGGGATCAGCCCCAGCATTTT
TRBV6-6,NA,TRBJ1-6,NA,CASSHRLDQGSSYNSPLHF,TGTGCCAGCAGTCATCGCCTCGACCAGGGGAGCTCCTATAATTCACCCCTCCACTTT
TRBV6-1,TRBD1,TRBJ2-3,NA,CASREWDRGSDTQYF,TGTGCCAGCAGGGAATGGGACAGGGGATCCGATACGCAGTATTTT
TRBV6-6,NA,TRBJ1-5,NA,CASSSPQGHGQPQHF,TGTGCCAGCAGTTCACCACAGGGACACGGTCAGCCCCAGCATTTT
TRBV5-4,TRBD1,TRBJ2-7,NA,CASSSGTGRSYEQYF,TGTGCCAGCAGCTCTGGGACAGGTCGTTCCTACGAGCAGTACTTC
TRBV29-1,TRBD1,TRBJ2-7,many,CSAERGQDGDEQYF,TGCAGCGCTGAAAGGGGACAGGACGGCGACGAGCAGTACTTC
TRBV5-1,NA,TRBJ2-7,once,CASSPTVPGSEQYF,TGCGCCAGCAGCCCGACGGTGCCGGGCTCCGAGCAGTACTTC
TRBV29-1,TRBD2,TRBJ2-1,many,CSALKGTSGRGSYNEQFF,TGCAGCGCCTTGAAGGGGACTAGCGGGAGGGGGTCCTACAATGAGCAGTTCTTC
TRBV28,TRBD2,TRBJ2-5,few,CASSSRATSGQETQYF,TGTGCCAGCAGTTCCCGGGCAACTAGCGGCCAAGAGACCCAGTACTTC
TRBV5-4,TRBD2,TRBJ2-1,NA,CASSGVLAGVGVHFF,TGTGCCAGCAGCGGGGTACTAGCGGGAGTGGGTGTGCACTTCTTC
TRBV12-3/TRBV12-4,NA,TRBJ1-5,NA,CTSSLSRGQPQHF,TGTACCAGCAGTTTGAGCCGGGGGCAGCCCCAGCATTTT
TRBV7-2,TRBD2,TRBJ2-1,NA,CASSQLGRALGNEQFF,TGTGCCAGCAGCCAATTGGGGAGGGCCTTGGGCAATGAGCAGTTCTTC
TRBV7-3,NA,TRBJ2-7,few,CTSSFRVHEQYF,TGTACCAGTAGCTTCAGGGTCCACGAGCAGTACTTC
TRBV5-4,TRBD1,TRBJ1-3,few,CASSVSWGQAASGNTIYF,TGTGCCAGCAGCGTCTCATGGGGACAGGCCGCCTCTGGAAACACCATATATTTT
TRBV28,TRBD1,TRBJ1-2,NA,CASLPQGARYGYTF,TGTGCCAGCCTCCCACAGGGGGCGCGCTATGGCTACACCTTC
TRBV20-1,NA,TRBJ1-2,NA,CSARAGRAQGYGYTF,TGCAGTGCTAGAGCGGGACGGGCTCAGGGCTATGGCTACACCTTC
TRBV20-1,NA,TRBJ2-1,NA,CSARGQFTSSCNEQFF,TGCAGTGCTAGAGGTCAATTTACGAGCTCCTGCAATGAGCAGTTCTTC
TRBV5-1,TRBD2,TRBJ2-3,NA,CASSPRTSGSPDTQYF,TGCGCCAGCAGCCCCCGGACTAGCGGGAGCCCAGATACGCAGTATTTT
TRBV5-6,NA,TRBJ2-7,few,CASSRYDSLTYEQYF,TGTGCCAGCAGCCGATACGACAGCTTAACCTACGAGCAGTACTTC
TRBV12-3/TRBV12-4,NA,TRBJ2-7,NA,CASTPGLSYEQCF,TGTGCCAGCACCCCGGGACTTTCCTACGAGCAGTGCTTC
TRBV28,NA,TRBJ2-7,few,CASSLGQFSEQYF,TGTGCCAGCAGTTTGGGGCAATTCTCCGAGCAGTACTTC
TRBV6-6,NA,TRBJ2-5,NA,CASTMWSGLTETQYF,TGTGCCAGCACTATGTGGTCAGGGTTGACGGAGACCCAGTACTTC
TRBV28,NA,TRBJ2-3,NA,CASSQSGGPTDAQYF,TGTGCCAGTAGTCAAAGTGGGGGACCCACAGATGCGCAGTATTTT
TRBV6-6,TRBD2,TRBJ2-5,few,CASSSELAGAGETQYF,TGTGCCAGCAGCAGCGAACTAGCGGGAGCCGGGGAGACCCAGTACTTC
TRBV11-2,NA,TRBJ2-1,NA,CACSLDGMLNDQFF,TGTGCCTGCAGCTTAGACGGGATGCTCAATGACCAGTTCTTC
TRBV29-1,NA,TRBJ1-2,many,CSVVGPGDLPNYGYTF,TGCAGCGTTGTAGGCCCCGGGGACTTACCTAACTATGGCTACACCTTC
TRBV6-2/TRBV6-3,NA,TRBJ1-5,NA,CVSNRAGGNQPQHF,TGTGTCAGCAATCGGGCAGGGGGCAATCAGCCCCAGCATTTT
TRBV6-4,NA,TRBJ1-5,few,CASSPGPNQPQHF,TGTGCCAGCAGTCCAGGGCCAAATCAGCCCCAGCATTTT
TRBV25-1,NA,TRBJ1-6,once,CASSAPGHFPYNSPPHF,TGTGCCAGCAGTGCCCCGGGACACTTTCCCTATAATTCACCCCCCCACTTT
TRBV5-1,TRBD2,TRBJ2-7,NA,CAGSLAASGNYEQYF,TGCGCCGGCAGCTTGGCCGCTAGCGGCAACTACGAGCAGTACTTC
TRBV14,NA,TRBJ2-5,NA,CASKQGQGSTQYF,TGTGCCAGCAAGCAAGGGCAGGGATCAACCCAGTACTTC
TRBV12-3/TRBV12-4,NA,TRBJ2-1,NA,CASSSFHEQFF,TGTGCCAGCAGTTCATTTCATGAGCAGTTCTTC